The 28 T cell receptor beta chains below all came from one sample that was sequenced in a study of T cells after posttransplantation cyclophosphamide. The table came from immunoSEQ multiplex PCR; TCRdb's copy has only in-frame clones and leaves some out. Observed in the sample are around 44,000 clones, none of them singletons. Sequencing was carried out using PBMCs. These receptors all stem from a man aged 35 to 55 in good health, CMV-negative, and a related stem cell transplant donor.

This clone was recorded many times. V is TRBV7-9 and J is TRBJ2-1; unclear D gene. The V gene's germline CDR1 is SEHNR and CDR2 FQNEAQ (reference sequence). The CDR3 contains 15 residues. Between the trimmed V and J ends, which lost 5 bases and 0 bases, there was a span of 11 bases. CDR3 nucleotide sequence: TGTGCCAGCAGCCTCGCCCGGGTCTCCTACAATGAGCAGTTCTTC. Protein sequence: CASSLARVSYNEQFF.

This clone was counted a few times. This chain links TRBV6-5 with TRBJ2-7; TRBD2 aligns across 8 bases. Germline trimming cut 5 bases from V and 7 bases from J; bases unmatched to any gene: 7. Germline V gives CDR1 MNHEY, CDR2 SVGAGI. The CDR3 spans 13 residues. For the CDR3, the DNA is TGTGCCAGCAGTGAACTAGCGGAGGGGGAGCAGTACGTC. Residues: CASSELAEGEQYV.

This clone was seen many times. This rearrangement joins TRBV13 to TRBJ2-7; D is uncertain. The V gene lost 6 bases and the J gene lost 7 bases, with 10 bases spanning the gap. This CDR3 has 11 residues. From germline, CDR1 is PRHDT and CDR2 FYEKMQ (reference sequence). The CDR3 DNA follows: TGTGCCAGCAGTCTGATGCGGGAGCAGTACTTC. Encoded protein: CASSLMREQYF.

This clone occurred many times. V is TRBV6-6 and J is TRBJ2-1; TRBD2 agrees at 7 bases. The CDR3 runs to 13 residues. J gave up 13 bases and V 6 bases, and 12 bases lay outside the gene matches. CDR1 and CDR2 (germline): MNHNY, SVGAGI (reference sequence). CDR3 in DNA: TGTGCCAGCAGCACGGTCGGGGGAGGGCCCCAGTTCTTC. This translates into CASSTVGGGPQFF.

This clone occurred many times. V usage is TRBV11-2 and J usage is TRBJ2-7, with D possibly being TRBD1 (6 bases). V was trimmed by 0 bases and J by 1 base, leaving 10 bases between them. CDR3 length: 15 amino acids. CDR1 and CDR2 (germline): SGHAT, FQNNGV. This chain's CDR3 is CASSLEGRGSYEQYF. CDR3 DNA: TGTGCCAGCAGCTTAGAGGGCAGGGGTTCCTACGAGCAGTACTTC.

In its sample, this clone was seen many times. The J gene is TRBJ2-7, the V gene TRBV5-1, with a tentative D call TRBD1 (5 bases). The CDR3 sequence is 13 residues long. Germline V gives CDR1 SGHRS, CDR2 YFSETQ. The V end lost 5 bases, the J end lost 3 bases, and 12 bases lay between the germline ends. The chain's CDR3 is CASRTTAGYEQYF. Written as DNA, the CDR3 is TGCGCCAGCAGGACGACAGCAGGCTACGAGCAGTACTTC.

In its sample, this clone was seen many times. The chain has TRBV19 and TRBJ2-1, with 15 bases that match TRBD2. The ends lost 7 bases at V and 8 bases at J; junction bases unmatched: 9. Germline V gives CDR1 LNHDA, CDR2 SQIVND (reference sequence). This CDR3 has 16 amino acids. The CDR3 loop reads CASKLGTSGGLHEQFF. The CDR3 coding sequence is TGTGCCAGTAAGCTCGGGACTAGCGGGGGGTTACATGAGCAGTTCTTC. Full variable domain (outside the CDR3, taken from reference TRBV19 and TRBJ2-1): DGGITQSPKYLFRKEGQNVTLSCEQNLNHDAMYWYRQDPGQGLRLIYYSQIVNDFQKGDIAEGYSVSREKKESFPLTVTSAQKNPTAFYLCASKLGTSGGLHEQFFGPGTRLTVL.

This clone was picked up a small number of times. The rearrangement links TRBV6-5 to TRBJ1-4, with TRBD1 matching 8 bases. The V segment lost 7 bases and the J segment 7 bases; nucleotides outside the gene matches: 11. The CDR3 length is 15 residues. Germline CDR1 MNHEY, CDR2 SVGAGI. The CDR3 nucleotides read TGTGCCAGCACTTTACGCCAGGGGGCAATTGAAAAACTGTTTTTT. Protein product: CASTLRQGAIEKLFF.

In this sample, this clone turned up a few times. This sequence joins TRBV9 and TRBJ2-3, with TRBD1 identical over 7 bases. Germline V gene sequence: CDR1 SGDLS, CDR2 YYNGEE. The CDR3 contains 15 residues. V shed 4 bases, J shed 3 bases, and the junction held 8 bases outside the gene matches. The DNA for the CDR3 is TGTGCCAGCAGCCTAACAGGGGTCGGGACAGATACGCAGTATTTT. It codes for CASSLTGVGTDTQYF.

The chain uses TRBV7-9 and TRBJ2-7, with unresolved D. The CDR3 runs 8 residues. CDR1 SEHNR and CDR2 FQNEAQ come from the germline V gene (reference sequence). Trimming took 5 bases from V and 11 from J, leaving 4 bases between them. CDR3 DNA: TGTGCCAGCAGCCCCGAGTACTTC. Amino acid sequence: CASSPEYF.

In this sample, this clone turned up many times. The chain links TRBV7-9 to TRBJ1-1; D call uncertain. This CDR3 contains 15 residues. CDR1 is SEHNR, CDR2 FQNEAQ, per germline (reference sequence). Deletions cut 2 bases from V and 5 bases from J, with 15 bases between. This CDR3 reads CASSLTAHSDTEAFF. CDR3 nucleotides: TGTGCCAGCAGCTTAACCGCCCACAGTGATACTGAAGCTTTCTTT.

This clone was detected ten times or more. The chain carries TRBV5-1 and TRBJ1-4; perhaps TRBD1 as D (6 bases). Germline CDR1 is SGHRS and CDR2 is YFSETQ. The CDR3 length is 15 residues. Trimming took 1 base from V and 2 from J, leaving 9 bases between them. CDR3 amino acids: CASSLLGHTNEKLFF. The CDR3 DNA is TGCGCCAGCAGCTTGCTGGGACACACTAATGAAAAACTGTTTTTT. The full variable domain, with the rest looked up from reference TRBV5-1 and TRBJ1-4, is KAGVTQTPRYLIKTRGQQVTLSCSPISGHRSVSWYQQTPGQGLQFLFEYFSETQRNKGNFPGRFSGRQFSNSRSEMNVSTLELGDSALYLCASSLLGHTNEKLFFGSGTQLSVL.

This clone was seen many times. The chain links TRBV7-3 to TRBJ2-7; 11 positions agree with TRBD2. The CDR3 loop spans 16 amino acids. CDR1 is SGHTA, CDR2 FQGTGA, per germline. The J segment lost 4 bases and the V segment lost 3 bases, leaving 8 bases of the junction unmatched. CDR3 sequence: CASSLKTSGVPYEQYV. The CDR3 coding sequence is TGTGCCAGCAGCTTGAAGACTAGCGGGGTTCCTTACGAGCAGTACGTC.

This clone was detected many times. V usage is TRBV19 and J usage is TRBJ1-3, with D unclear. Per the germline V gene, CDR1 is LNHDA and CDR2 is SQIVND (reference sequence). The CDR3 covers 15 residues. The V end lost 4 bases, the J end lost 0 bases, and 10 bases lay between the germline ends. Written as DNA, the CDR3 is TGTGCCAGTAGTACCCCCCCTATCTCTGGAAACACCATATATTTT. Translated, it gives CASSTPPISGNTIYF.

This clone occurred many times. This sequence joins TRBV30 and TRBJ1-5; D might be TRBD1 (5 bases). The V end lost 1 base, the J end lost 1 base, and 5 bases lay between the germline ends. This CDR3 has 13 residues. CDR1 and CDR2 from the germline V gene are GTSNPN and SVGIG (reference sequence). Written as DNA, the CDR3 is TGTGCCTGGAGTGGACAGAGCAATCAGCCCCAGCATTTT. Protein sequence: CAWSGQSNQPQHF.

Many counts were recorded for this clone. V is TRBV7-2 and J is TRBJ2-7; TRBD2 might be the D (6 bases). The CDR3 length is 14 residues. V lost 5 bases to trimming and J lost 1 base, with 12 bases between them. CDR1 and CDR2 from the germline V gene are SGHTA and FQGNSA. The chain's CDR3 is CASSRSGTSYEQYF. DNA for the CDR3: TGTGCCAGCAGCCGTAGCGGAACATCCTACGAGCAGTACTTC.

This clone was seen repeatedly, ten times or more. The chain employs TRBV6-5 and TRBJ1-2; 7 bases map to TRBD1. Germline loops: CDR1 MNHEY, CDR2 SVGAGI. The CDR3 is 12 amino acids. Trimming took 5 bases from V and 6 from J; bases not matched to a gene: 3. In DNA, the CDR3 is TGTGCCAGCAGTGACAGGGTGGATGGCTACACCTTC. Its protein is CASSDRVDGYTF.

This clone came up many times. The rearrangement links TRBV5-1 to TRBJ2-3, with 9 positions matching TRBD1. Trimming cost V 4 bases and J 2 bases; bases outside gene matches: 5. Germline V lookup: CDR1 SGHRS, CDR2 YFSETQ. The length of the CDR3 is 15 residues. CDR3 protein: CASSQRTGDTDTQYF. In DNA form, the CDR3 reads TGCGCCAGCAGCCAAAGGACAGGGGACACAGATACGCAGTATTTT.

In its sample, this clone was seen many times. The chain has TRBV6-6 and TRBJ2-1; 8 bases align to TRBD1. CDR3 size: 14 residues. In germline, CDR1 is MNHNY, CDR2 SVGAGI (reference sequence). V gave up 5 bases and J gave up 8 bases; unmatched junction bases: 8. CDR3 coding DNA: TGTGCCAGCAGTAGGGACAGGTTGGAGGATGAGCAGTTCTTC. It codes for CASSRDRLEDEQFF.

This clone was counted ten times or more. The chain employs TRBV6-6 and TRBJ1-5, with a tentative D call TRBD1 (5 bases). V was shortened by 7 bases and J by 2 bases, with 12 bases between the two germline ends. The CDR3 consists of 14 residues. Germline loops: CDR1 MNHNY, CDR2 SVGAGI (reference sequence). Written as DNA, the CDR3 is TGTGCCAGCAATACAGGAGCCCGCAATCAGCCCCAGCATTTT. Protein: CASNTGARNQPQHF.

This clone has at least ten counts. The V gene is TRBV21-1, the J gene TRBJ2-7; TRBD1 was called by the table and not checked on the DNA. TRBV21-1 is tagged as a pseudogene. The CDR3 is made up of 15 amino acids. CDR3 amino acids: CASSKSRRWGYEQYV. The CDR3 DNA follows: TGTGCCAGCAGCAAATCCCGACGGTGGGGCTACGAGCAGTACGTC.

This clone was seen repeatedly, ten times or more. This chain connects TRBV6-5 to TRBJ2-2; 7 bases are shared with TRBD1. CDR1 and CDR2 (germline): MNHEY, SVGAGI. The CDR3 is 16 amino acids. V shed 0 bases, J shed 2 bases, and the junction held 3 bases outside the gene matches. CDR3: CASSYSWDSNTGELFF. CDR3 DNA: TGTGCCAGCAGTTACTCGTGGGACAGCAACACCGGGGAGCTGTTTTTT.

This clone was seen at least ten times. The rearrangement uses TRBV4-1 and TRBJ1-1; D remains ambiguous. Germline CDR1 MGHRA, CDR2 YSYEKL. Trimming cost V 2 bases and J 5 bases, with 9 bases left between them. The CDR3 spans 13 residues. DNA for the CDR3: TGCGCCAGCAGCCAACCCCCACTTACTGAAGCTTTCTTT. This encodes CASSQPPLTEAFF.

This clone was seen at least ten times. V and J are TRBV9 and TRBJ1-5; 10 bases are shared with TRBD1. With V trimmed by 3 bases and J by 6 bases, 6 bases remained unmatched. CDR3 length equals 15 residues. Germline-derived CDR1 and CDR2 are SGDLS and YYNGEE. CDR3 DNA sequence: TGTGCCAGCAGCGAGGGGACAGGGGAGGGTCAGCCCCAGCATTTT. It encodes CASSEGTGEGQPQHF.

The sample holds many counts of this clone. J is TRBJ2-3 and V is TRBV6-5, with 10 bases lining up with TRBD1. Germline V lookup: CDR1 MNHEY, CDR2 SVGAGI. This CDR3 contains 16 residues. V gave up 0 bases and J gave up 4 bases; unmatched junction bases: 4. CDR3 residues: CASSYSDRGPSDTQYF. CDR3 coding DNA: TGTGCCAGCAGTTACTCCGACAGGGGGCCCTCAGATACGCAGTATTTT.

This clone is classed as medium-sized (0.01 to 0.1%). V and J are TRBV15 and TRBJ2-6; D gene uncertain. In germline, CDR1 is LNHNV, CDR2 YYDKDF (reference sequence). Trimming took 0 bases from V and 0 from J, leaving 9 bases between them. The CDR3 is 17 amino acids. In DNA form, the CDR3 reads TGTGCCACCAGCAGAGATCGCGGTAGCTCTGGGGCCAACGTCCTGACTTTC. Translating it yields CATSRDRGSSGANVLTF. Based on the CDR3 plus reference TRBV15 and TRBJ2-6, the full variable domain is DAMVIQNPRYQVTQFGKPVTLSCSQTLNHNVMYWYQQKSSQAPKLLFHYYDKDFNNEADTPDNFQSRRPNTSFCFLDIRSPGLGDTAMYLCATSRDRGSSGANVLTFGAGSRLTVL.

This clone was counted a few times. The rearrangement uses TRBV6-5 and TRBJ1-1, with 8 bases lining up with TRBD1. The length of the CDR3 is 15 residues. With 4 bases clipped from V and 3 bases from J, the junction kept 7 bases outside the gene matches. Germline loops: CDR1 MNHEY, CDR2 SVGAGI. This chain's CDR3 is CASSFDRGFYTEAFF. CDR3 nucleotide sequence: TGTGCCAGCAGTTTCGACAGGGGTTTTTACACTGAAGCTTTCTTT.

This clone was counted at least ten times. This sequence joins TRBV19 and TRBJ1-1; D unresolved. Germline CDR1 reads LNHDA; CDR2 reads SQIVND (reference sequence). Trimming pared 6 bases from V and 0 bases from J, leaving 11 bases between. CDR3 length: 14 amino acids. The CDR3 region is CASSRTSVNTEAFF. CDR3 bases: TGTGCCAGTAGCCGCACGTCGGTGAACACTGAAGCTTTCTTT.